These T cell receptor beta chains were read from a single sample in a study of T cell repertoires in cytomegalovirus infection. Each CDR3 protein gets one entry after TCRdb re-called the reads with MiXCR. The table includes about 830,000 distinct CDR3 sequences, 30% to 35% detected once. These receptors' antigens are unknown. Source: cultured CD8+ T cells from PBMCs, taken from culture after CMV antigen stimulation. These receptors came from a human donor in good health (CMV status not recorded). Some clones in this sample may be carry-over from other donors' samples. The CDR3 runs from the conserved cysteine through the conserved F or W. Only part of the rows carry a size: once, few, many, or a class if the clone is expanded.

CATDRGIGNTEAFF	NA	TRBV6-2/TRBV6-3	TRBJ1-1
CASSLGGGSYGYTF	many	TRBV7-2	TRBJ1-2
CASSPAGRVNNEQFF	few	TRBV18	TRBJ2-1
CASSSLAGTSGDDTQYF	NA	TRBV5-4	TRBJ2-3
CASSVPGITDTQYF	NA	TRBV9	TRBJ2-3
CASSSPRTGNEQFF	NA	TRBV27	TRBJ2-1
CASSPTSGTDSNQPQHF	few	TRBV19	TRBJ1-5
CASSYLSPGQDRETQYF	NA	TRBV7-3	TRBJ2-5
CASSQDLGRAKNIQYF	few	TRBV3-1	TRBJ2-4
CASSRSRFSDGYTF	many	TRBV7-8	TRBJ1-2
CASSSPTGVHGELFF	NA	TRBV7-9	TRBJ2-2
CASTGGNNSPLHF	NA	TRBV27	TRBJ1-6
CASSQAPYEQYF	many	TRBV4-1	TRBJ2-7
CASRSQTSGTIGTDTQYF	few	TRBV2	TRBJ2-3
CASSYSGQRYNEQFF	few	TRBV19	TRBJ2-1
CASSPGAGGLNTEAFF	NA	TRBV4-3	TRBJ1-1
CASSYSGQLNEQFF	few	TRBV6-5	TRBJ2-1
CASSQEIGGMDSPLHF	NA	TRBV4-3	TRBJ1-6
CASSPNRLGYTF	few	TRBV27	TRBJ1-2
CSAPGESYTF	few	TRBV20-1	TRBJ1-2
CASSLFGGFGNEQFF	many	TRBV7-6	TRBJ2-1
CAILDYNEQFF	NA	TRBV10-3	TRBJ2-1
CASSIRIQETQYF	few	TRBV19	TRBJ2-5
CAISERGEADTQYF	few	TRBV10-3	TRBJ2-3
CASAGTARDEQFF	NA	TRBV5-6	TRBJ2-1
CASSFPPEGGRTSYNEQFF	few	TRBV7-9	TRBJ2-1
CASSFEPPGDRTDTQYF	few	TRBV12-3/TRBV12-4	TRBJ2-3
CANSLGVSGARRTDTQYF	NA	TRBV7-6	TRBJ2-3
CSAKLGAGGPNEQFF	NA	TRBV20-1	TRBJ2-1
CASRSMGGAYTTNYGYTF	NA	TRBV27	TRBJ1-2
CASSYSFGWNTEAFF	NA	TRBV6-6	TRBJ1-1
CASSPDSGGPPMNTEAFF	NA	TRBV28	TRBJ1-1
CASSSFNQRAFF	NA	TRBV5-4	TRBJ1-1
CASSYQGTYGYTF	many	TRBV6-2/TRBV6-3	TRBJ1-2
CASSPTSSGDTQYF	NA	TRBV12-3/TRBV12-4	TRBJ2-3
CASSYLSGRGETQYF	NA	TRBV6-2/TRBV6-3	TRBJ2-5
CASSYRDRSNQPQHF	few	TRBV6-6	TRBJ1-5
CASSPLGLEQFF	NA	TRBV6-2/TRBV6-3	TRBJ2-1
CASFGRDTYGYTF	few	TRBV2	TRBJ1-2
CASSLKRPDQATFNHGYTF	NA	TRBV7-2	TRBJ1-2
CASSVPKGQGHTDTQYF	few	TRBV9	TRBJ2-3
CASSFVGLAQETQYF	NA	TRBV12-3/TRBV12-4	TRBJ2-5
CATRTPNTQYF	few	TRBV27	TRBJ2-3
CASSAEDRGIEQYF	NA	TRBV19	TRBJ2-7
CASIYHRVCPRYGYTF	NA	TRBV11-3	TRBJ1-2
CASSFQGERNTEAFF	NA	TRBV6-5	TRBJ1-1
CASSQEGTGPSSYEQYF	few	TRBV4-1	TRBJ2-7
CASSLRASWGSGADTQYF	NA	TRBV7-3	TRBJ2-3
CASSSRETGHTDTQYF	few	TRBV11-3	TRBJ2-3
CASSQGLGSQPQHF	few	TRBV12-3/TRBV12-4	TRBJ1-5
CASSPGTFNSPLHF	NA	TRBV7-6	TRBJ1-6
CSASIGGATGELFF	NA	TRBV20-1	TRBJ2-2
CASSKDPWSTDTQYF	NA	TRBV6-5	TRBJ2-3
CASSDRGVYEQYF	few	TRBV27	TRBJ2-7